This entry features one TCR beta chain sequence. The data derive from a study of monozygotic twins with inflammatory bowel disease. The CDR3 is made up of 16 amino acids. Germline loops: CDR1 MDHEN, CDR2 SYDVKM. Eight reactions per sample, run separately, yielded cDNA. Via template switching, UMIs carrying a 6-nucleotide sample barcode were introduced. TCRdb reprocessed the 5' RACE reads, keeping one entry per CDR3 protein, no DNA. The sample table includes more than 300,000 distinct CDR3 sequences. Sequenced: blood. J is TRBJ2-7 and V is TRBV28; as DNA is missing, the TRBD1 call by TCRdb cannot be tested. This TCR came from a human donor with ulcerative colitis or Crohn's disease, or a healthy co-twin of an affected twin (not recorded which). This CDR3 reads CANSSLGQGVSYEQYF. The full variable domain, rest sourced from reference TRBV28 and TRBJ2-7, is DVKVTQSSRYLVKRTGEKVFLECVQDMDHENMFWYRQDPGLGLRLIYFSYDVKMKEKGDIPEGYSVSREKKERFSLILESASTNQTSMYLCANSSLGQGVSYEQYFGPGTRLTVT.